This T cell receptor beta chain was identified in a study of shared clonotypes between healthy human individuals. Study details: Three CD4 naive, three CD4 memory, two CD8 naive and one CD8 memory plate were used per donor.

Comment on this clone: Its cognate antigen is unknown. Other DNA sequences within the sample encode an identical CDR3.

Positively selected for CCR7, the CD45RO-negative cells used as naive CD8 cells excluded terminally differentiated effector memory CD45RA+ cells. The V gene's germline CDR1 is LNHDA and CDR2 SQIVND (reference sequence). This CDR3 spans 13 amino acids. The V segment lost 5 bases and the J segment 3 bases; nucleotides outside the gene matches: 3. Data came from immunoSEQ multiplex PCR; TCRdb stores just in-frame clones and leaves some out. The table includes about 2.2 million clones, more than 85% detected once. Study outcomes and limitations: Having only a few donors restricted how much genetic and exposure-history diversity was captured. Of the naive CD4 clonotypes, roughly 5.2% were shared across a few donors.

The material sequenced was naive CD8+ T cells from PBMCs. The sequence was obtained from a man between 18 and 29 years old in good health. Some clones in this sample may be carry-over from other donors' samples. The V and J genes are TRBV19 and TRBJ2-7; 8 nucleotides align to TRBD2. CDR3: CASSLTSVYEQYF. The CDR3 DNA reads TGTGCCAGTAGTTTGACTAGCGTCTACGAGCAGTACTTC.